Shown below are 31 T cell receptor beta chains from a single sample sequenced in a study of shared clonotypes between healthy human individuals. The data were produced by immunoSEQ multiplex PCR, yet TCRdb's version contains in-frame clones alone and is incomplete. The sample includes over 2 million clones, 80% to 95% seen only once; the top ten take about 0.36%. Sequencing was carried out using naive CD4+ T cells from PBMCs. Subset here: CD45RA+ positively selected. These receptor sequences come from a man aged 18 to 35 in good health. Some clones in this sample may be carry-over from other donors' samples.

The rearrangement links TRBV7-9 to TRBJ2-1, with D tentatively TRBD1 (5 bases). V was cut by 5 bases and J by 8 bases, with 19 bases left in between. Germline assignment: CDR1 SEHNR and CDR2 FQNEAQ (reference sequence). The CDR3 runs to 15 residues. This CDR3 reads CASSASRASVDEQFF. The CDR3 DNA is TGTGCCAGCAGCGCATCCAGGGCCTCTGTGGATGAGCAGTTCTTC.

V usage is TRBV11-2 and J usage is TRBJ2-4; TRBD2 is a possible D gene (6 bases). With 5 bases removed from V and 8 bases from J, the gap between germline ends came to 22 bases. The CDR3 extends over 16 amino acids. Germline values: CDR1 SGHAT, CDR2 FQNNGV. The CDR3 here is CASSQGVGTSLHIQYF. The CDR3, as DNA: TGTGCCAGCAGCCAAGGAGTGGGGACTTCCCTCCACATTCAGTACTTC.

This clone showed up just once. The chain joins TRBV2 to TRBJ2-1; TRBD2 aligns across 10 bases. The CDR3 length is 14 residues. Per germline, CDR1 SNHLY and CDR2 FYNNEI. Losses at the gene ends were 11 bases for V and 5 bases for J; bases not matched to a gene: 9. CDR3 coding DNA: TGTGCCTCCTGGAGGACTAGCGGTCACAATGAGCAGTTCTTC. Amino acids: CASWRTSGHNEQFF.

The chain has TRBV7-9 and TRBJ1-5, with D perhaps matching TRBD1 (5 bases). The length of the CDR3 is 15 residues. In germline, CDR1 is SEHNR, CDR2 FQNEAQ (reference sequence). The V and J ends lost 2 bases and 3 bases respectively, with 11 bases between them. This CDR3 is CASSLTGTSNQPQHF. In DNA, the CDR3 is TGTGCCAGCAGCTTAACGGGGACCTCCAATCAGCCCCAGCATTTT.

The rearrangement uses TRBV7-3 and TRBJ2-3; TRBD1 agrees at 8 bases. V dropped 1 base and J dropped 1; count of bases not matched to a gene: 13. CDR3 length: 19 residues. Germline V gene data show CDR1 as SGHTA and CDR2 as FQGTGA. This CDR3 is CASSLKLGGATGGTDTQYF. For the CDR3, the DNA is TGTGCCAGCAGCTTAAAGTTAGGTGGGGCGACAGGGGGCACAGATACGCAGTATTTT.

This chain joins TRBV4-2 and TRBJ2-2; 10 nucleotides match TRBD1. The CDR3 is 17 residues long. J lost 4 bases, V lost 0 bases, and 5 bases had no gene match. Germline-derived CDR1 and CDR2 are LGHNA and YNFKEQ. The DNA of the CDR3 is TGTGCCAGCAGCCAAGAAGGACAGGGGGATGGCACCGGGGAGCTGTTTTTT. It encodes CASSQEGQGDGTGELFF.

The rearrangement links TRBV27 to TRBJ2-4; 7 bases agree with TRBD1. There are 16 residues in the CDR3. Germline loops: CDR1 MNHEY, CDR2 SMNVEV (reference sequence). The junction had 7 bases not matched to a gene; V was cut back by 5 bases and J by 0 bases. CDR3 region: CASSQQGVIAKNIQYF. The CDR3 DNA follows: TGTGCCAGCAGTCAGCAGGGGGTAATAGCCAAAAACATTCAGTACTTC.

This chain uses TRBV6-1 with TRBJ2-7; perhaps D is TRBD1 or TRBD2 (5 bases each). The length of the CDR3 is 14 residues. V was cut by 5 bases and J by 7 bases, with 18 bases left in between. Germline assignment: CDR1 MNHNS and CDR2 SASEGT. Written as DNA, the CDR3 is TGTGCCAGCAGTTTCGGGACGCAGAATCGGGAGCAGTACTTC. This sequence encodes CASSFGTQNREQYF.

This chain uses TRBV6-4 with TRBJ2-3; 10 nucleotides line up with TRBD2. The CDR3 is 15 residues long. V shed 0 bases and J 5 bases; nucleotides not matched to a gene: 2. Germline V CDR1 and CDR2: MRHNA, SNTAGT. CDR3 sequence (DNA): TGTGCCAGCAGTGACTCCGCTAGCGGGGGAGATACGCAGTATTTT. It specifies CASSDSASGGDTQYF.

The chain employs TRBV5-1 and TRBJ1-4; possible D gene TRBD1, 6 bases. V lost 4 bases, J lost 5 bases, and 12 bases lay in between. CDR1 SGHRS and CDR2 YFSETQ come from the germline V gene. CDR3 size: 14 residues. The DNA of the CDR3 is TGCGCCAGCAGCAGGACAGCGCTGAATGAAAAACTGTTTTTT. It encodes CASSRTALNEKLFF.

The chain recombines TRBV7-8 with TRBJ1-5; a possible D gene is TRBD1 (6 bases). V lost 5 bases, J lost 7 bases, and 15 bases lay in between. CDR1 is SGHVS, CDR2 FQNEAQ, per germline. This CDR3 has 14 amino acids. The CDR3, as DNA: TGTGCCAGCAGCCCTACGGGAGGGGGGCAGCCCCAGCATTTT. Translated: CASSPTGGGQPQHF.

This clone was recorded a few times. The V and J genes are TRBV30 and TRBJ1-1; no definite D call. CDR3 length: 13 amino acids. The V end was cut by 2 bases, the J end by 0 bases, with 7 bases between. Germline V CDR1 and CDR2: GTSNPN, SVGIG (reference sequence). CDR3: CAWSRRLNTEAFF. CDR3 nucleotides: TGTGCCTGGAGTAGGCGGCTGAACACTGAAGCTTTCTTT.

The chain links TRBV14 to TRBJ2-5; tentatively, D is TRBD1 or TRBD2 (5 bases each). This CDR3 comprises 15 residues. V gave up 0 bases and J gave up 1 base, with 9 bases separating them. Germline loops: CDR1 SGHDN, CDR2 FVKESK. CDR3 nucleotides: TGTGCCAGCAGCCAAGATTGGGACCGCCAAGAGACCCAGTACTTC. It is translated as CASSQDWDRQETQYF.

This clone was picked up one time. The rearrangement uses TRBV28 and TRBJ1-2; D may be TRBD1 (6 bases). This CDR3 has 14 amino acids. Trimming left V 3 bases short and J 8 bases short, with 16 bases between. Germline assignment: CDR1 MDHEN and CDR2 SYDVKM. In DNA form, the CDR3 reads TGTGCCAGCAGTTTGTTATCAGGGGTTGACGGCTACACCTTC. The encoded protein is CASSLLSGVDGYTF.

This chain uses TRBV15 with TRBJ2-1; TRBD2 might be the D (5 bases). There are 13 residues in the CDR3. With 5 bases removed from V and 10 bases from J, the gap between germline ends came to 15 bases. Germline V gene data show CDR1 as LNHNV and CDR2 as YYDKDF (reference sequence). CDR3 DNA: TGTGCCACCAGCCGGACTGCCTACCCGGAGCAGTTCTTC. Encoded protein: CATSRTAYPEQFF. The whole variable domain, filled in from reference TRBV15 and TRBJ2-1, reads DAMVIQNPRYQVTQFGKPVTLSCSQTLNHNVMYWYQQKSSQAPKLLFHYYDKDFNNEADTPDNFQSRRPNTSFCFLDIRSPGLGDTAMYLCATSRTAYPEQFFGPGTRLTVL.

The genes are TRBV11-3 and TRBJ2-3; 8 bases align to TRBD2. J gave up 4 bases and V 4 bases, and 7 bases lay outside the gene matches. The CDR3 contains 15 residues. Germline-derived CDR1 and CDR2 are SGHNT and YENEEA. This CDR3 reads CASSSQAGAADTQYF. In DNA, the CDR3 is TGTGCCAGCAGCTCCCAAGCGGGAGCAGCAGATACGCAGTATTTT. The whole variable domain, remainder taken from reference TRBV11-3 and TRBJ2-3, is EAGVVQSPRYKIIEKKQPVAFWCNPISGHNTLYWYLQNLGQGPELLIRYENEEAVDDSQLPKDRFSAERLKGVDSTLKIQPAELGDSAVYLCASSSQAGAADTQYFGPGTRLTVL.

The CDR3 is CASSVGGGRLADTQYF. In DNA, the CDR3 is TGTGCCAGCAGCGTAGGTGGCGGGAGGTTAGCAGATACGCAGTATTTT. V usage is TRBV9 and J usage is TRBJ2-3; TRBD2 matches 8 bases. This CDR3 contains 16 residues. Unmatched junction bases numbered 7, after V lost 0 bases and J lost 4 bases. Germline values: CDR1 SGDLS, CDR2 YYNGEE. Using reference TRBV9 and TRBJ2-3 for the parts outside the CDR3, the full variable domain is DSGVTQTPKHLITATGQRVTLRCSPRSGDLSVYWYQQSLDQGLQFLIQYYNGEERAKGNILERFSAQQFPDLHSELNLSSLELGDSALYFCASSVGGGRLADTQYFGPGTRLTVL.

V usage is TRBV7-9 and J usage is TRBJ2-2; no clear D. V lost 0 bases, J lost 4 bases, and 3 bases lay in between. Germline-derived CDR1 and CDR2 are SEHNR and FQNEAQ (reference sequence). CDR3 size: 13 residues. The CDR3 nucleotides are TGTGCCAGCAGCTTAGCGACCACCGGGGAGCTGTTTTTT. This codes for CASSLATTGELFF.

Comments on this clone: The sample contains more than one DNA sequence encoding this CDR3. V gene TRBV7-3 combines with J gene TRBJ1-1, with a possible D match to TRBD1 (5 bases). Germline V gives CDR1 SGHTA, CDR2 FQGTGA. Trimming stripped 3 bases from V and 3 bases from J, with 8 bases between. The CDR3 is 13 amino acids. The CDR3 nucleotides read TGTGCCAGCAGCTTCGGGGGGGACACTGAAGCTTTCTTT. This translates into CASSFGGDTEAFF.

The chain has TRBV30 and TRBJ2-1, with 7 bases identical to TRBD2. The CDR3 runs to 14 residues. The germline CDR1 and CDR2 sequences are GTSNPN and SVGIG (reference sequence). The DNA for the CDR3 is TGTGCGCGACGGGGCGGGAGCTCCTACAATGAGCAGTTCTTC. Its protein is CARRGGSSYNEQFF. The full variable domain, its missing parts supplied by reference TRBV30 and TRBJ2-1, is SQTIHQWPATLVQPVGSPLSLECTVEGTSNPNLYWYRQAAGRGLQLLFYSVGIGQISSEVPQNLSASRPQDRQFILSSKKLLLSDSGFYLCARRGGSSYNEQFFGPGTRLTVL.

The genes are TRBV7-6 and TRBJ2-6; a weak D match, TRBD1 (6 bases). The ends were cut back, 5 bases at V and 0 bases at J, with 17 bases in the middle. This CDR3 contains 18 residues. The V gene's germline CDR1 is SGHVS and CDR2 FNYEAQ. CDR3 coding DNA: TGTGCCAGCAGCCTACAGGGCCCAACATTCTCTGGGGCCAACGTCCTGACTTTC. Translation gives CASSLQGPTFSGANVLTF.

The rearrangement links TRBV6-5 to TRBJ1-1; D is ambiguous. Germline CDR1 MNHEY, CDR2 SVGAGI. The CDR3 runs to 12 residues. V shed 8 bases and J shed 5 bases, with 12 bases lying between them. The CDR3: CASQTQRTEAFF. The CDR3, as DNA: TGTGCCAGCCAGACCCAACGGACTGAAGCTTTCTTT.

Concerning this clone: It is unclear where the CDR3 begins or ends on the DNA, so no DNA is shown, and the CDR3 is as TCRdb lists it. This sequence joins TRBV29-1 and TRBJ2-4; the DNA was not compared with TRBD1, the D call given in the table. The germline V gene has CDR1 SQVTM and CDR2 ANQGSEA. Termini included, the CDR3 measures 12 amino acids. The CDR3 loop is CSVAQGADLLDF.

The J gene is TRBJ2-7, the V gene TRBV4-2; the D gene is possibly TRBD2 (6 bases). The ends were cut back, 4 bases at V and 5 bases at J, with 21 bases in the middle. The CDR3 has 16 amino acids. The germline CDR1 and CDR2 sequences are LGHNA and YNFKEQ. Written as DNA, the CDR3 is TGTGCCAGCAGCCCCGATGGGGGGACTCCGAGGGACGAGCAGTACTTC. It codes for CASSPDGGTPRDEQYF.

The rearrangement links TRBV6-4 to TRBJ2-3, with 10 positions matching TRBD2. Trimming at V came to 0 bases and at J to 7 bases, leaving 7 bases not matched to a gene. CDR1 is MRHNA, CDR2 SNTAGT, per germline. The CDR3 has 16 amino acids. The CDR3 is CASSDSSGRVGNTQYF. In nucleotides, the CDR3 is TGTGCCAGCAGTGACTCGAGCGGGAGGGTCGGGAATACGCAGTATTTT.

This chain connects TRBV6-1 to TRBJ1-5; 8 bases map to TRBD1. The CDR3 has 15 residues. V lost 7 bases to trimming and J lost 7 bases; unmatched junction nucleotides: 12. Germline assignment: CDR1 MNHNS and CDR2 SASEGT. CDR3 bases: TGTGCCAGCATGTGGGACAGGATAATAGTCCAGCCCCAGCATTTT. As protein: CASMWDRIIVQPQHF.

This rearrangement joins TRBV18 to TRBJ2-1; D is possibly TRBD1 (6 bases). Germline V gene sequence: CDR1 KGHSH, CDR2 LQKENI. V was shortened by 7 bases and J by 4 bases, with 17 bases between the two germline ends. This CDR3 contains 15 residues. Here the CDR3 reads CASLFDRSSYNEQFF. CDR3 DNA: TGTGCCAGCTTATTTGACAGGAGCTCATACAATGAGCAGTTCTTC.

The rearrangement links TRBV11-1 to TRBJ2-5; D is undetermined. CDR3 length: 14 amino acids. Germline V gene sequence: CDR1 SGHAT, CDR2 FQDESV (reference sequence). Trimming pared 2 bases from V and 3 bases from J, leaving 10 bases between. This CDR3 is CASSLMRGKETQYF. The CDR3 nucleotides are TGTGCCAGCAGCTTAATGAGAGGAAAAGAGACCCAGTACTTC. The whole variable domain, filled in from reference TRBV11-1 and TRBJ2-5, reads EAEVAQSPRYKITEKSQAVAFWCDPISGHATLYWYRQILGQGPELLVQFQDESVVDDSQLPKDRFSAERLKGVDSTLKIQPAELGDSAMYLCASSLMRGKETQYFGPGTRLLVL.

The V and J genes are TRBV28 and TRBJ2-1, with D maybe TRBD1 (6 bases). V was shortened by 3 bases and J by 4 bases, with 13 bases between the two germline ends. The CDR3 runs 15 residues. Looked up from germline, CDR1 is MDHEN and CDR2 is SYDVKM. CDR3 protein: CASSLLGQTYNEQFF. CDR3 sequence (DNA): TGTGCCAGCAGTTTGCTAGGACAGACGTACAATGAGCAGTTCTTC.

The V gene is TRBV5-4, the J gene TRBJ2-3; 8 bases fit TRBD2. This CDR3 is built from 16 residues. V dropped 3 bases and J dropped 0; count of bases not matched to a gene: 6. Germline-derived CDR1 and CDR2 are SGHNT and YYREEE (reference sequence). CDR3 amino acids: CASSSKAGVSTDTQYF. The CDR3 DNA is TGTGCCAGCAGCTCCAAAGCGGGAGTGAGCACAGATACGCAGTATTTT.

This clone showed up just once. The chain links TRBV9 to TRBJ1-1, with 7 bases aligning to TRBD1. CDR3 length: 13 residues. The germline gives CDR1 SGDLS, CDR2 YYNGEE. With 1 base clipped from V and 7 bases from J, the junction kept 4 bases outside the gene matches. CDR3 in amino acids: CASSVRQGDEAFF. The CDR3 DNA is TGTGCCAGCAGCGTAAGACAGGGAGATGAAGCTTTCTTT.